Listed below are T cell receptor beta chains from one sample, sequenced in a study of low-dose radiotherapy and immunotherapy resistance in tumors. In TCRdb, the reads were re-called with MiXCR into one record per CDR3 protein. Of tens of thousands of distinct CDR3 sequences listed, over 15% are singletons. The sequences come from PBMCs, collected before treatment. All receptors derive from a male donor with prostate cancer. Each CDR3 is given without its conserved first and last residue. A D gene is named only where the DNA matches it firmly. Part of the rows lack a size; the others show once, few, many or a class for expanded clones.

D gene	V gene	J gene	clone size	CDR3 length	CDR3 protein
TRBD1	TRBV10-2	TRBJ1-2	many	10	ASRTGDYGYT
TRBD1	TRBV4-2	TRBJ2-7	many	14	ASSQDLGTGSYEQY
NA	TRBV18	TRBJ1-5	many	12	ASSPRQANQPQH
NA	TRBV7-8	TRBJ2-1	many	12	ASSSRQAYNEQF
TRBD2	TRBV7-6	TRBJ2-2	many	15	ASSLASSGGNTGELF
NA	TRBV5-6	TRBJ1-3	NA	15	ASSLARQPFGGNTIY
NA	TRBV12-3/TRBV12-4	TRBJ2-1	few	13	ASSSNDLSYNEQF
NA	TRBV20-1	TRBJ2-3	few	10	SAPTSTDTQY
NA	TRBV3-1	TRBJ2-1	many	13	ASSPVRGGLNEQF
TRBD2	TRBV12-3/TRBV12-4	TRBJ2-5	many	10	ASSLRGETQY
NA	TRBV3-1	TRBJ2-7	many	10	ASSQTTYEQY
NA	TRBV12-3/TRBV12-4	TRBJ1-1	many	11	ASSIDRNTEAF
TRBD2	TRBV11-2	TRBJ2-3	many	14	ASSLSSGGASDTQY
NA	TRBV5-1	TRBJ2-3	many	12	ASKAGPSTDTQY
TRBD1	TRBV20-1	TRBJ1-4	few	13	SAEMGGQGDEKLF
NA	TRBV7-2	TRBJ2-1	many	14	ASRPRESGLYNEQF
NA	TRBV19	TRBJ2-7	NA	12	ASSILLGSHEQY